The rows below give T cell receptor beta chains drawn from one sample of a study of blood T cells in healthy people across ages. One entry per CDR3 protein results from TCRdb running MiXCR on the 5' RACE reads. This table has over 1,300,000 distinct CDR3 sequences, approximately 60% appearing once. The sample consisted of blood. The receptor set was obtained from a man between 18 and 29 years old in good health. Each CDR3 is given with its conserved first and last residue. The order of the fields is J gene, V gene, clone size, D gene, CDR3 DNA, CDR3 protein. D genes are given only for firm matches. Not all rows give a size; the values are once, few, many and, for expanded clones, a class.

>TRBJ1-5|TRBV12-3/TRBV12-4|NA|NA
TGTGCCAGCAGTTGGGGCAACATGCTCAATCAGCCCCAGCATTTT
CASSWGNMLNQPQHF
>TRBJ1-2|TRBV7-2|many|NA
TGTGCCAGCAGCTTAGATCCGGGGGGCTATGGCTACACCTTC
CASSLDPGGYGYTF
>TRBJ1-2|TRBV28|NA|TRBD1
TGTGCCAGCAGCCCAACAGGGGGCGAAGCTAACTATGGCTACACCTTC
CASSPTGGEANYGYTF
>TRBJ1-5|TRBV2|NA|NA
TGTGTCAGCAGAAAGAAGGCCTACTCCAATAATCAGCCCCAGCATTTT
CVSRKKAYSNNQPQHF
>TRBJ2-1|TRBV27|NA|NA
TGTGCCAGCAGTTTATCCGGACAGCGAGAGCAGTTCTTC
CASSLSGQREQFF
>TRBJ2-5|TRBV7-2|NA|NA
TGTGCCAGCAGCTTAGCCTCCAGGGTCGGAGAGACCCAGTACTTC
CASSLASRVGETQYF
>TRBJ2-5|TRBV12-3/TRBV12-4|NA|NA
TGTGCCAGCAGTCGATCCTTCAGGGGTGAGACCCAGTACTTC
CASSRSFRGETQYF
>TRBJ2-6|TRBV27|NA|NA
TGTGCCAGCAGTTTAATGAACCCTGGGGTGCAGGTTCTCTCTGGGGCCAACGTCCTGACTTTC
CASSLMNPGVQVLSGANVLTF
>TRBJ2-1|TRBV7-2|NA|TRBD1
TGTGCCAGCAGCTCCGGACAGGGTGTCGGCCCAGGGCAGTTCTTC
CASSSGQGVGPGQFF
>TRBJ1-1|TRBV4-1|NA|NA
TGCGCAGGGGGATGGGGGGGGACTGAAGCTTTCTTT
CAGGWGGTEAFF
>TRBJ2-3|TRBV7-9|NA|NA
TGTGCCAGCAGCGGCCGGGATCAGGATACGCAGTATTTT
CASSGRDQDTQYF
>TRBJ2-7|TRBV12-3/TRBV12-4|many|NA
TGTGCCAGCAGTGTACAACACGAGCAGTACTTC
CASSVQHEQYF
>TRBJ2-7|TRBV5-6|NA|NA
TGTGCCAGCAGCTTGGTTAGGGGTGATGAGCAGTACTTC
CASSLVRGDEQYF
>TRBJ2-7|TRBV29-1|few|TRBD1
TGCAGCGTTGGAGGTATTGAAACAGGGGCCTACGAGCAGTACTTC
CSVGGIETGAYEQYF
>TRBJ2-5|TRBV10-2|few|TRBD2
TGCGCCAGCAGGACCCAGCTAGGGACTAGCGGGTTCGTGGAGACCCAGTACTTC
CASRTQLGTSGFVETQYF
>TRBJ1-1|TRBV7-6|few|TRBD1
TGTGCCAGCAGCTTAGGCCCAGGGGGTAACACTGAAGCTTTCTTT
CASSLGPGGNTEAFF
>TRBJ2-3|TRBV6-2/TRBV6-3|NA|TRBD2
TGTGCCACGACCGCCCGGGGGGGACAGTATTTT
CATTARGGQYF
>TRBJ2-5|TRBV6-1|NA|TRBD2
TGTGCCAGCAGTGAACTTAGCGGGGGGCAAGAGACCCAGTACTTC
CASSELSGGQETQYF
>TRBJ1-2|TRBV25-1|NA|NA
TGTGCCAGCAGATTGACCTATGGCTACACCTTC
CASRLTYGYTF
>TRBJ1-2|TRBV12-3/TRBV12-4|few|TRBD1
TGTGCCAGCGCAGAGACAGGGGAACGATCTGGCTACACCTTC
CASAETGERSGYTF
>TRBJ1-1|TRBV27|NA|NA
TGTGCCAGCAGATTTTTGGGGGCACGGGGCACTGAAGCTTTCTTT
CASRFLGARGTEAFF
>TRBJ1-3|TRBV29-1|NA|NA
TGCAGCGTTGGAGAACAGGCGAGAAACACCATATATTTT
CSVGEQARNTIYF
>TRBJ2-2|TRBV4-2|few|NA
TGTGCCAGCAGCCAAGGGCCCGCGGAGACAAAAGCTTCAGGGGAGCTGTTTTTT
CASSQGPAETKASGELFF
>TRBJ1-1|TRBV7-9|once|NA
TGTGCCAGCAGCTTAGGTGAGGGCGCGGGGAACACTGAAGCTTTCTTT
CASSLGEGAGNTEAFF
>TRBJ2-1|TRBV13|few|TRBD1
TGTGCCAGCAGCCTAGGACAGGACTACAATGAGCAGTTCTTC
CASSLGQDYNEQFF
>TRBJ2-7|TRBV6-2/TRBV6-3|NA|NA
TGTGCCAGCAGTTACGGGAGGGAGACAGGGAAGTCCTACGAGCAGTACTTC
CASSYGRETGKSYEQYF
>TRBJ1-2|TRBV3-1|NA|TRBD1
TGTGCCAGCAGCACTCGGACAGGGGAAATTGGTGGCTACACCTTC
CASSTRTGEIGGYTF
>TRBJ2-7|TRBV20-1|NA|TRBD1
TGCAGTGCTGCGGACAGGGTTGAGGAGCAGTACTTC
CSAADRVEEQYF
>TRBJ2-4|TRBV20-1|NA|NA
TGCAGTGCTATTCGACCAGGGAGGGCCAAAAACATTCAGTACTTC
CSAIRPGRAKNIQYF
>TRBJ2-3|TRBV14|NA|NA
TGTGCCAGCAGTCATGTGGCCGTATATAAGCGCACAGATACGCAGTATTTT
CASSHVAVYKRTDTQYF
>TRBJ2-6|TRBV28|NA|NA
TGTGCCAGCATCCCTCGGACCTCTGGGGCCAACGTCCTGACTTTC
CASIPRTSGANVLTF
>TRBJ1-1|TRBV4-2|few|NA
TGTGCCAGCAGCCAGGGGCGGGTGACTGAAGCTTTCTTT
CASSQGRVTEAFF
>TRBJ1-2|TRBV27|NA|NA
TGTGCCAGCAGTCCTCCGGGACAACCATACACCTTC
CASSPPGQPYTF
>TRBJ2-7|TRBV10-3|NA|NA
TGTGCCATATCGTCATCCCGGGCAAAAGAGCAGTACTTC
CAISSSRAKEQYF
>TRBJ1-2|TRBV20-1|NA|NA
TGCAGTGCTCTAGAGAGCTATGGCTACACCTTC
CSALESYGYTF
>TRBJ2-7|TRBV4-1|few|NA
TGCGCCAGCAGCCAGCAAACCCACTACGAGCAGTACTTC
CASSQQTHYEQYF
>TRBJ2-5|TRBV4-1|NA|NA
TGCGCCAGCTGCCAGATTGCGCTGTCTGGCGGGACAATCCAAGAGACCCAGTACTTC
CASCQIALSGGTIQETQYF
>TRBJ2-7|TRBV12-3/TRBV12-4|NA|TRBD2
TGTGCCAGCAGTCCGCTGACTAGCTCCGAGCAGTACTTC
CASSPLTSSEQYF
>TRBJ2-3|TRBV10-3|NA|TRBD2
TGTGCCATCAGTACCAGCGGGGGGAATACAGATACGCAGTATTTT
CAISTSGGNTDTQYF
>TRBJ2-2|TRBV7-7|few|TRBD2
TGTGCTAGCAGCACAAGCGGGGGGAACACCGGGGAGCTGTTTTTT
CASSTSGGNTGELFF
>TRBJ1-5|TRBV20-1|NA|NA
TGCAGTGCTAGAGATATTACGGGGTCAGGCAATCAGCCCCAGCATTTT
CSARDITGSGNQPQHF
>TRBJ2-4|TRBV27|NA|TRBD1
TGTGCCAGCAGTCCGTGGACAGGGGAGGAGCAGTACTTC
CASSPWTGEEQYF
>TRBJ2-6|TRBV28|once|NA
TGTGCCAGCAGAACCACCGGGACGGGCTCTGGGGCCAACGTCCTGACTTTC
CASRTTGTGSGANVLTF
>TRBJ2-7|TRBV5-1|NA|TRBD1
TGCGCCAGCAGGCCCACCGGGACAGGGGCCTACGAGCAGTACTTC
CASRPTGTGAYEQYF
>TRBJ2-5|TRBV18|NA|NA
TGTGCCAGCTCACCACCATCACTAGACGTAGATGAGCAGTACTTC
CASSPPSLDVDEQYF
>TRBJ1-2|TRBV7-9|few|NA
TGTGCCAGCAGCTTATATGGAGTTTATGGCTACACCTTC
CASSLYGVYGYTF
>TRBJ2-1|TRBV20-1|NA|NA
TGCAGTGCTAAATCCGGGAATTACAATGAGCAGTTCTTC
CSAKSGNYNEQFF